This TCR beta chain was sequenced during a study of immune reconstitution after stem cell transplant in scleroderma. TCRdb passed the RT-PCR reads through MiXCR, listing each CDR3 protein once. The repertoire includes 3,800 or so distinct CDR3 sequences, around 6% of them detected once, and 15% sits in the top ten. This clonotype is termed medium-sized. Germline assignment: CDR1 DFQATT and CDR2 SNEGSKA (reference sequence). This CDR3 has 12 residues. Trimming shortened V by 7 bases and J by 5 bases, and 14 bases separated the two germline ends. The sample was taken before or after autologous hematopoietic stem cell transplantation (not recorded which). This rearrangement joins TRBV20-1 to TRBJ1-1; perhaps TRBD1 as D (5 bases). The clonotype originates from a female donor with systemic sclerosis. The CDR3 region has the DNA TGCAGTGGCACAGGACTCGGGACTGAAGCTTTCTTT. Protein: CSGTGLGTEAFF.